A selection of T cell receptor beta chains follows, all from one sample in a study of human T cells and chemical hapten exposure. TCRdb re-derived calls from the RACE reads in MiXCR, one entry per CDR3 protein. The sample carries under 200,000 distinct CDR3 sequences, roughly 15% recorded once. The source was whole blood, collected in connection with sensitization to the hapten diphenylcyclopropenone (DPC). These receptors were collected from a woman aged 30 to 39 with alopecia areata. Some clones in this sample may be carry-over from other donors' samples. The CDR3 runs from the conserved cysteine through the conserved F or W. The order of the fields is CDR3 length, V gene, CDR3 protein.

len: 14
v_gene: TRBV12-3/TRBV12-4
CDR3aa: CASTPDRGDYGYTF

len: 10
v_gene: TRBV29-1
CDR3aa: CSVGYTEAFF

len: 17
v_gene: TRBV2
CDR3aa: CASRPGTGGGSNQPQHF

len: 15
v_gene: TRBV7-9
CDR3aa: CASSSSGGSNEKLFF

len: 15
v_gene: TRBV7-8
CDR3aa: CASSLARGGGYEQYF

len: 14
v_gene: TRBV11-2
CDR3aa: CASTPGQNNYGYTF

len: 17
v_gene: TRBV3-1
CDR3aa: CASSPTGDPTEFDGYTF

len: 16
v_gene: TRBV6-5
CDR3aa: CASSPSSLSKTYGYTF

len: 12
v_gene: TRBV20-1
CDR3aa: CSAWGHTDTQYF

len: 15
v_gene: TRBV28
CDR3aa: CASNIGGRSYSPLHF

len: 13
v_gene: TRBV30
CDR3aa: CAWSAGVGQPQHF

len: 14
v_gene: TRBV5-1
CDR3aa: CASTRLRAPDEQFF

len: 16
v_gene: TRBV9
CDR3aa: CASSPRGVRSGTEAFF

len: 18
v_gene: TRBV19
CDR3aa: CASSIRTSGTVAPYEQYF

len: 15
v_gene: TRBV5-1
CDR3aa: CASKERAGPDDTQYF

len: 15
v_gene: TRBV5-8
CDR3aa: CASSLEGGLADTQYF

len: 16
v_gene: TRBV7-2
CDR3aa: CASSLSGTGPTDTQYF

len: 11
v_gene: TRBV10-3
CDR3aa: CAIDRGGEQYF

len: 12
v_gene: TRBV30
CDR3aa: CAWNQGQREQFF

len: 12
v_gene: TRBV20-1
CDR3aa: CSARQGGEKLFF

len: 14
v_gene: TRBV20-1
CDR3aa: CSASYISPRETQYF

len: 15
v_gene: TRBV5-1
CDR3aa: CASSFSWGLNTEAFF

len: 16
v_gene: TRBV20-1
CDR3aa: CSARVEGWGYQETQYF

len: 18
v_gene: TRBV20-1
CDR3aa: CSARDAASGRSGTGELFF

len: 14
v_gene: TRBV7-2
CDR3aa: CASIPPLAPTEAFF

len: 13
v_gene: TRBV25-1
CDR3aa: CASISPASGELFF

len: 13
v_gene: TRBV29-1
CDR3aa: CTIRTGYTDTQYF

len: 17
v_gene: TRBV5-6
CDR3aa: CASSPTFSWLGGGELFF